The sequence of this TCR beta chain was determined in a study of blood T cell repertoires in COVID-19. Produced via immunoSEQ multiplex PCR; TCRdb's table is partial and in-frame only. Of some 67,000 clones listed, roughly 87% are singletons. The germline CDR1 and CDR2 sequences are LNHNV and YYDKDF (reference sequence). V trimming: 5 bases; J trimming: 11 bases; junction bases outside the gene matches: 18. This CDR3 is built from 17 residues. Sequencing was done on a sample of peripheral blood. The receptor was derived from a woman aged 80 or over with acute or convalescent COVID-19. The V gene is TRBV15, the J gene TRBJ2-7; 13 positions match TRBD2. DNA of the CDR3: TGTGCCACCAGCGGAAAGGGGACTAGCGGGGCCGTGGCCCTTAAGTACTTC. Translation: CATSGKGTSGAVALKYF. Full variable domain (rest looked up from reference TRBV15 and TRBJ2-7): DAMVIQNPRYQVTQFGKPVTLSCSQTLNHNVMYWYQQKSSQAPKLLFHYYDKDFNNEADTPDNFQSRRPNTSFCFLDIRSPGLGDTAMYLCATSGKGTSGAVALKYFGPGTRLTVT.